The 3 T cell receptor beta chains listed next were all sequenced from one sample in a study of beta chain features in type 1 diabetes. TCRB transcripts that were expressed got sequenced, as all of the isolated RNA had been reverse transcribed. Sequenced by immunoSEQ multiplex PCR; TCRdb stores in-frame clones only, minus some. The sample yields some 660,000 clones, about an eighth seen once. These receptors have no identified antigens. General study findings and limits: Among patients with Type 1 diabetes, TCRB CDR3s were moderately but significantly shorter in every one of the four CD4+ subsets.

The sample consisted of naive CD4+ T cells from blood. The receptors stem from a man between 18 and 29 years old with type 1 diabetes.

The chain joins TRBV25-1 to TRBJ1-2; 7 bases agree with TRBD1. Trimming took 3 bases from V and 4 from J; bases not matched to a gene: 11. This CDR3 is 16 amino acids long. CDR1 and CDR2 (germline): MGHDK, SYGVNS. CDR3 DNA: TGTGCCAGCAGTGATCCCCACCATGACAGGGTCTATGGCTACACCTTC. Protein product: CASSDPHHDRVYGYTF.

This chain joins TRBV6-1 and TRBJ2-5; 7 bases are shared with TRBD2. V was pared by 4 bases and J by 6 bases, with 8 bases of the junction left unmatched. CDR1 is MNHNS and CDR2 is SASEGT in the germline V gene. The CDR3 sequence is 14 residues long. DNA for the CDR3: TGTGCCAGCAGTGGACTAGCTGTAGGAAAGACCCAGTACTTC. Protein product: CASSGLAVGKTQYF.

For this clone: Other DNA sequences within the sample encode an identical CDR3. Written as DNA, the CDR3 is TGCGCCAGCAGCTTAGGACAGGGCCCAGATACGCAGTATTTT. Protein sequence: CASSLGQGPDTQYF. The V gene is TRBV5-1, the J gene TRBJ2-3; 8 positions agree with TRBD1. The V and J ends lost 2 bases and 4 bases, in that order; junction bases with no gene match: 3. CDR1 SGHRS and CDR2 YFSETQ come from the germline V gene. The CDR3 totals 14 residues.